This TCR beta chain was captured in a study of CD8 T cells in Susac syndrome. There are 13 residues in the CDR3. Germline V lookup: CDR1 DFQATT, CDR2 SNEGSKA (reference sequence). V lost 7 bases, J lost 4 bases, and 7 bases stayed unmatched. A quantity of roughly 0.5 to 1 ug RNA underwent reverse transcription using random hexamers. TCRdb re-derived calls from the immunoSEQ multiplex PCR reads in MiXCR, one entry per CDR3 protein. Of some 96,000 distinct CDR3 sequences detected, about 93% appear once; the ten largest clones hold about 0.28%. This chain links TRBV20-1 with TRBJ2-5; 9 bases fit TRBD2. The receptor was derived from a human donor with Susac syndrome. Specimen: CD4+ T cells from PBMCs. The CDR3 region is CSGAGGRGETQYF. CDR3 nucleotides: TGCAGTGGGGCGGGGGGGCGAGGAGAGACCCAGTACTTC.